Listed below are T cell receptor beta chains from one sample, sequenced in a study of T cell changes during pregnancy in multiple sclerosis. Repertoires were generated with immunoSEQ multiplex PCR, while TCRdb's copy carries only in-frame clones and drops some. The repertoire includes approximately 90,000 clones, 85% to 95% of them detected once, and more than 2% sits in the top ten. The sample consisted of peripheral blood, taken after pregnancy. The receptors derive from a female donor with multiple sclerosis, enrolled in a pregnancy study. The CDR3 runs from the conserved cysteine through the conserved F or W. A D gene is named only where the DNA matches it firmly. Clone size appears in some rows only: once, few, many, or a class for an expanded clone.

.,TRBJ1-1,once,TRBV7-9,TGTGCCAGCAGCTTACTAGGGGGATTGAACACTGAAGCTTTCTTT,CASSLLGGLNTEAFF
.,TRBJ2-5,.,TRBV7-2,TGTGCCACCAACCTCGGGCTCCGCGGAGGGACCCAGTACTTC,CATNLGLRGGTQYF
.,TRBJ2-1,.,TRBV29-1,TGCAGCGTTGAAGAACCCAGCAATGAGCAGTTCTTC,CSVEEPSNEQFF
.,TRBJ2-3,.,TRBV6-6,TGTGCCAGCAGTCCCCCCAGCGGCCGCACAGATACGCAGTATTTT,CASSPPSGRTDTQYF
TRBD1,TRBJ1-2,once,TRBV6-1,TGTGCCAGCGAGCCCTGGTCTACAGGGGCGAATGGCTACACCTTC,CASEPWSTGANGYTF
.,TRBJ1-1,.,TRBV12-1,TGTGCCAGCAGCACTGGGGGGGCATGGGGGAACACTGAAGCTTTCTTT,CASSTGGAWGNTEAFF
.,TRBJ2-3,.,TRBV5-1,TGCGCCAGCAGCCCTTCGGGTGAATACACAGATACGCAGTATTTT,CASSPSGEYTDTQYF
.,TRBJ1-3,once,TRBV6-1,TGTGCCAGCAGTGGCGGCAGAGCAACTGGAAACACCATATATTTT,CASSGGRATGNTIYF
.,TRBJ1-1,.,TRBV7-9,TGTGCCAGCAGCTCTCAGGGGTATTTCACTGAAGCTTTCTTT,CASSSQGYFTEAFF
TRBD2,TRBJ2-7,.,TRBV25-1,TGTGCCAGCAGTGAATCTATTTCGGGACTAAGGTACGAGCAGTACTTC,CASSESISGLRYEQYF
TRBD2,TRBJ2-7,.,TRBV5-4,TGTGCCAGCAGCTTACTAGCGGGCAAGAGCTCCTACGAGCAGTACTTC,CASSLLAGKSSYEQYF
TRBD2,TRBJ2-3,.,TRBV9,TGTGCCAGCACAGAAACTAGCGGGAAAACAGATACGCAGTATTTT,CASTETSGKTDTQYF
.,TRBJ1-1,.,TRBV7-8,TGTGCCAGCAGCTTAGGGTGGGGGGATATTGTAGCTTTCTTT,CASSLGWGDIVAFF
TRBD2,TRBJ2-7,.,TRBV5-1,TGCGCCAGCAGCTCAGAGGCGGGGACTACCTACGAGCAGTACTTC,CASSSEAGTTYEQYF
TRBD1,TRBJ1-4,.,TRBV27,TGTGCCAGCAGTCCCCTTACCGGGACAGGGGGCGAAAAACTGTTTTTT,CASSPLTGTGGEKLFF
.,TRBJ2-2,once,TRBV19,TGTGCCAGTAGTTGGGCGACCGGGGAGCTGTTTTTT,CASSWATGELFF
TRBD2,TRBJ2-3,.,TRBV11-2,TGTGCCAGCAGCTTAGATTTCGCTAGCGGGGAACCCACAGATACGCAGTATTTT,CASSLDFASGEPTDTQYF
.,TRBJ2-2,.,TRBV9,TGTGCCAGCAGCGGTACAAGAAACACCGGGGAGCTGTTTTTT,CASSGTRNTGELFF
.,TRBJ1-1,.,TRBV6-1,TGTGCCAGCAGTGAATGGGGGGCGGGGGGAACTGAAGCTTTCTTT,CASSEWGAGGTEAFF
.,TRBJ2-3,.,TRBV30,TGTGCCTGGAGTGGTCAGACAGATACGCAGTATTTT,CAWSGQTDTQYF
TRBD1,TRBJ1-2,.,TRBV18,TGTGCCAGCTCATGGAAGGGACAGGGCTCTGGCTACACCTTC,CASSWKGQGSGYTF
TRBD2,TRBJ2-2,.,TRBV4-1,TGCGCCAGCAGCCGAGGACTAGCGTTTAACACCGGGGAGCTGTTTTTT,CASSRGLAFNTGELFF
TRBD1,TRBJ1-5,.,TRBV27,TGTGCCAGCAGTTTCTCCCAGGGGGATCAGCCCCAGCATTTT,CASSFSQGDQPQHF
TRBD1,TRBJ1-2,.,TRBV5-6,TGTGCCAGCAGCCCCGGACAGGGGGGCTATGGCTACACCTTC,CASSPGQGGYGYTF
TRBD1,TRBJ1-3,.,TRBV11-2,TGTGCCAGCAGCCTAACGAGGGGGCAAGGAAACACCATATATTTT,CASSLTRGQGNTIYF
.,TRBJ1-2,.,TRBV2,TGTGCCAGCAGCGCTCCTCTCGGGGACTATGGCTACACCTTC,CASSAPLGDYGYTF
.,TRBJ2-7,.,TRBV7-2,TGTGCCAGCAGCTTAGGAGTAAGCGGTTCCTACGAGCAGTACTTC,CASSLGVSGSYEQYF
.,TRBJ2-5,.,TRBV5-1,TGCGCCAGCAGCCTTAGGACAGTGCAAGAGACCCAGTACTTC,CASSLRTVQETQYF
.,TRBJ1-2,.,TRBV19,TGTGCCAGTAACGGTCTGGGCAGTGTTAACTATGGCTACACCTTC,CASNGLGSVNYGYTF
TRBD1,TRBJ1-5,once,TRBV10-3,TGTGCCATCAGGGGGGACAGGGAGGGTCAGCCCCAGCATTTT,CAIRGDREGQPQHF
TRBD1,TRBJ1-1,.,TRBV9,TGTGCCAGCAGCGTAGGAGTGACAGGGGCGGCTGAAGCTTTCTTT,CASSVGVTGAAEAFF
TRBD2,TRBJ2-7,once,TRBV2,TGTGCCAGCTATAGGACTAGCGGGAGGGGCCACGAGCAGTACTTC,CASYRTSGRGHEQYF